Listed below are T cell receptor beta chains from one sample, sequenced in a study of blood T cell repertoires in COVID-19. Assay used: immunoSEQ multiplex PCR; TCRdb lists only in-frame clones, some missing. The data hold about 140,000 clones, with around 90% observed a single time. What was sequenced was peripheral blood. The source of these receptors is a woman aged 60 to 75 with acute or convalescent COVID-19. Each CDR3 is given with its conserved first and last residue. The order of the fields is V gene, D gene, clone size, J gene, CDR3 DNA, CDR3 protein. The D gene is left open where the match is weak. Only some rows state a clone size, as once, few, many or a class for expanded clones.

>TRBV5-1|NA|once|TRBJ2-1
TGCGCCAGCAGCTTGGTCGGGGTCGATGAGCAGTTCTTC
CASSLVGVDEQFF
>TRBV9|NA|NA|TRBJ2-5
TGTGCCAGCAGCGTAGCTTGGGGGCTTAAGTTAGAGACCCAGTACTTC
CASSVAWGLKLETQYF
>TRBV5-1|TRBD1|NA|TRBJ2-3
TGCGCCAGCAGCCCGGGACAGCATACAGATACGCAGTATTTT
CASSPGQHTDTQYF
>TRBV27|NA|NA|TRBJ2-3
TGTGCCAGCAGCCTTATCTACACAGATACGCAGTATTTT
CASSLIYTDTQYF
>TRBV11-2|TRBD1|NA|TRBJ1-3
TGTGCCAGCAGCTCCGCTCGGACAGGGGTCCCCTCTGGAAACACCATATATTTT
CASSSARTGVPSGNTIYF
>TRBV5-1|TRBD1|NA|TRBJ2-7
TGCGCCAGCAGCCCGCTGACAGGGCAAACCTACGAGCAGTACTTC
CASSPLTGQTYEQYF
>TRBV5-1|TRBD2|NA|TRBJ2-1
TGCGCCAGCTCCGCCCGGACTAGTAACAATGAGCAGTTCTTC
CASSARTSNNEQFF
>TRBV18|NA|NA|TRBJ1-2
TGTGCCAGCTCTTTGGGGGACATCTATGGCTACACCTTC
CASSLGDIYGYTF
>TRBV3-1/TRBV3-2|NA|NA|TRBJ2-1
TGTGCCAGCAGCCAAGATTTTAGTGAGGGGGAGAAGTTCTTC
CASSQDFSEGEKFF
>TRBV18|NA|NA|TRBJ2-5
TGTGCCAGCTCACCATCCAGAGGGAAAGAGACCCAGTACTTC
CASSPSRGKETQYF
>TRBV7-2|NA|NA|TRBJ2-2
TGTGCCAGCACCCTGGGCGCGAACACCGGGGAGCTGTTTTTT
CASTLGANTGELFF
>TRBV3-1/TRBV3-2|NA|NA|TRBJ1-2
TGTGCCAGCAGCTGGGCTACAGGAAACTATGGCTACACCTTC
CASSWATGNYGYTF
>TRBV6-6|NA|NA|TRBJ1-1
TGTGCCAGCAGTTACTCGAGGGCCCCCCCTGAAGCTTTCTTT
CASSYSRAPPEAFF
>TRBV7-2|TRBD1|NA|TRBJ1-2
TGTGCCAGCAGCTTAGAGTTAATGGGGACAGGGGGCGACTATGGCTACACCTTC
CASSLELMGTGGDYGYTF
>TRBV12-5|TRBD2|NA|TRBJ2-1
TGTGCTAGTGGTAGCGGGGGGACAACTAGGGACGATGAGCAGTTCTTC
CASGSGGTTRDDEQFF
>TRBV6-2/TRBV6-3|NA|NA|TRBJ1-1
TGTGCCAGCAGTTACGAGGATGAAGCTTTCTTT
CASSYEDEAFF
>TRBV6-6|NA|NA|TRBJ2-7
TGTGCCAGCAGTGCAGGGCCCCTCTCCTACGAGCAGTACTTC
CASSAGPLSYEQYF
>TRBV7-9|NA|once|TRBJ2-3
TGTGCCAGCAGCCCGACGTCGTTCGGGGATACGCAGTATTTT
CASSPTSFGDTQYF
>TRBV28|NA|NA|TRBJ2-2
TGTGCCAGCAATAGGGCGGGAAACACCGGGGAGCTGTTTTTT
CASNRAGNTGELFF
>TRBV6-5|NA|NA|TRBJ2-1
TGTGCCAGCAGTTACCAGGCCACTGGCCTGGATGAGCAGTTCTTC
CASSYQATGLDEQFF
>TRBV11-2|NA|once|TRBJ1-2
TGTGCCAGCAGCTTAGGGTTAACGAGCGACTATGGCTACACCTTC
CASSLGLTSDYGYTF
>TRBV24-1|NA|NA|TRBJ2-1
TGTGCCACCAGTGATTCCGGACGCGGGTCTGAGCAGTTCTTC
CATSDSGRGSEQFF
>TRBV3-1/TRBV3-2|TRBD2|NA|TRBJ2-3
TGTGCCAGCAGCGGGACTAGCGGGGGGAGAGATACGCAGTATTTT
CASSGTSGGRDTQYF
>TRBV5-1|NA|NA|TRBJ2-3
TGCGCCAGCAGCTTGGGGAGAGGGCCGGGCCCAGATACGCAGTATTTT
CASSLGRGPGPDTQYF
>TRBV28|NA|NA|TRBJ1-2
TGTGCCAGCACAGGGGAGGGCTATGGCTACACCTTC
CASTGEGYGYTF
>TRBV28|TRBD1|once|TRBJ2-5
TGTGCCAGCAGGGGCAGGGGGAGGACCCAGTACTTC
CASRGRGRTQYF
>TRBV18|NA|NA|TRBJ1-1
TGTGCCAGCTCACCCTGGACAGCTATAATGAACACTGAAGCTTTCTTT
CASSPWTAIMNTEAFF
>TRBV4-3|NA|NA|TRBJ2-5
TGCGCCAGCAGCCACTGGGGCAGGGGAAAGGATCGAGAGACCCAGTACTTC
CASSHWGRGKDRETQYF
>TRBV7-2|NA|NA|TRBJ2-7
TGTGCCAGCAGCTTAAACCCGGCGGACGAGCAGTACTTC
CASSLNPADEQYF
>TRBV28|NA|NA|TRBJ2-7
TGTGCCAGCAGTTTGGGCAGCGAGCAGTACTTC
CASSLGSEQYF
>TRBV6-7|TRBD1|NA|TRBJ1-5
TGTGCCAGCATCCAGGGGGTTTACAATCAGCCCCAGCATTTT
CASIQGVYNQPQHF
>TRBV10-3|NA|few|TRBJ1-5
TGTGCCATCAGTGGACAGGACAATCAGCCCCAGCATTTT
CAISGQDNQPQHF
>TRBV11-2|NA|NA|TRBJ2-7
TGTGCCAGCACCTACCGGCCGGGGACCTACGAGCAGTACTTC
CASTYRPGTYEQYF
>TRBV9|NA|NA|TRBJ2-3
TGTGCCAGCAGCGGCGACAGTTATACGCAGTATTTT
CASSGDSYTQYF
>TRBV10-3|NA|once|TRBJ2-7
TGTGCCATCAGTGAGCAGGGGAGTATCTACGAGCAGTACTTC
CAISEQGSIYEQYF
>TRBV7-2|NA|NA|TRBJ1-3
TGTGCCAGCAGCCCCCGAAGACTCTCTGGAAACACCATATATTTT
CASSPRRLSGNTIYF
>TRBV6-5|TRBD1|once|TRBJ2-7
TGTGCCAGCGAGCTAGGAGGACAGGCCTACGAGCAGTACTTC
CASELGGQAYEQYF